Following are 7 T cell receptor beta chains from one sample sequenced in a study of PD-1 blockade in mismatch repair-deficient tumors. The table came from immunoSEQ multiplex PCR; TCRdb's copy has only in-frame clones and leaves some out. The sample comprises under 95,000 clones, 70% to 90% of which are singletons, and around 5.1% rests with the top ten. The sample was peripheral blood, taken 44 weeks after starting pembrolizumab. All receptors come from an adult with mismatch repair-deficient cancer.

J is TRBJ2-3 and V is TRBV5-4; TRBD2 matches 8 bases. The CDR3 runs to 15 residues. Trimming removed 3 bases from V and 0 bases from J; junction bases left unmatched: 3. Germline CDR1 is SGHNT and CDR2 is YYREEE (reference sequence). CDR3: CASSSLAGSTDTQYF. In DNA form, the CDR3 reads TGTGCCAGCAGCTCTTTAGCGGGGAGCACAGATACGCAGTATTTT.

This clone was counted between two and nine times. The V gene is TRBV7-2, the J gene TRBJ2-7; 8 positions match TRBD1. The CDR3 has 14 residues. After removal of 6 bases from V and 2 bases from J, the junction contained 6 bases not matched to a gene. Per the germline V gene, CDR1 is SGHTA and CDR2 is FQGNSA. CDR3 residues: CASRPPGQAYEQYF. In DNA form, the CDR3 reads TGTGCCAGCAGGCCACCGGGACAGGCCTACGAGCAGTACTTC.

The rearrangement joins TRBV5-1 to TRBJ1-1; D is uncertain. The CDR3 loop spans 14 amino acids. The V gene's germline CDR1 is SGHRS and CDR2 YFSETQ. V dropped 0 bases and J dropped 1 base, with 7 bases sitting between them. The CDR3 DNA reads TGCGCCAGCAGCTTGGAGGGCGGGAACACTGAAGCTTTCTTT. Protein: CASSLEGGNTEAFF.

This clone has a single count. The V gene is TRBV6-6, the J gene TRBJ2-5, with D possibly called TRBD1 or TRBD2 (5 bases each). The ends were cut back, 4 bases at V and 3 bases at J, with 9 bases in the middle. The CDR3 has 13 residues. The germline V gene encodes CDR1 MNHNY and CDR2 SVGAGI (reference sequence). DNA of the CDR3: TGTGCCAGCAGTTCACGGGGCAAAGAGACCCAGTACTTC. Protein: CASSSRGKETQYF.

The rearrangement links TRBV19 to TRBJ1-5; D not resolved. V lost 5 bases and J 5 bases, leaving 10 bases between the germline ends. This CDR3 has 13 residues. The germline V gene has CDR1 LNHDA and CDR2 SQIVND (reference sequence). The CDR3 sequence: CASSSGPDQPQHF. DNA for the CDR3: TGTGCCAGTAGTTCGGGCCCCGATCAGCCCCAGCATTTT.

J is TRBJ2-6 and V is TRBV5-1; D gene unclear. The CDR3 consists of 15 residues. V lost 0 bases to trimming and J lost 0 bases, with 4 bases between them. Germline CDR1 reads SGHRS; CDR2 reads YFSETQ. The CDR3: CASSLEASGANVLTF. For the CDR3, the DNA is TGCGCCAGCAGCTTGGAAGCCTCTGGGGCCAACGTCCTGACTTTC.

The chain links TRBV6-7 to TRBJ1-5; a possible D gene is TRBD1 (5 bases). TRBV6-7 is annotated as an ORF whose role is uncertain. Trimming removed 2 bases at V and 1 base at J, with 12 bases between. The CDR3 runs 16 residues. The chain's CDR3 is CASSYALRDSNQPQHF. CDR3 nucleotides: TGTGCCAGCAGTTACGCTCTCCGGGACAGCAATCAGCCCCAGCATTTT.